The 23 T cell receptor beta chains listed next were all sequenced from one sample in a study of cytomegalovirus exposure and HLA in healthy donors. With 60 Vbeta and 13 Jbeta primers, the PCR was carried out. The data were produced by immunoSEQ multiplex PCR, yet TCRdb's version contains in-frame clones alone and is incomplete. The table lists approximately 82,000 clones, roughly 72% of them singletons. Material: PBMCs. The receptor source for this set is a woman aged 45 to 65 in good health and CMV-seropositive.

CDR3 in DNA: TGTGCCAGTCAAGGGAGGTCCTACAATGAGCAGTTCTTC. Amino acids: CASQGRSYNEQFF. V is TRBV2 and J is TRBJ2-1, with a tentative D call TRBD2 (6 bases). CDR1 and CDR2 from the germline V gene are SNHLY and FYNNEI. This CDR3 is 13 amino acids long. The germline V and J ends were trimmed by 9 bases and 1 base, with 10 bases remaining between them.

The gene calls are TRBV6-5 and TRBJ2-7, with D possibly being TRBD1 (6 bases). Germline CDR1 is MNHEY and CDR2 is SVGAGI. V lost 6 bases, J lost 3 bases, and 12 bases lay in between. The CDR3 spans 13 residues. The CDR3 DNA reads TGTGCCAGCAGATCGACAGGTCTCTACGAGCAGTACTTC. This translates into CASRSTGLYEQYF.

The J gene is TRBJ2-2, the V gene TRBV27; 8 bases are a match to TRBD2. V dropped 5 bases and J dropped 3; count of bases not matched to a gene: 14. This CDR3 is 18 amino acids long. In germline, CDR1 is MNHEY, CDR2 SMNVEV (reference sequence). CDR3 protein: CASSNTVTSALDTGELFF. CDR3 bases: TGTGCCAGCAGTAACACCGTGACTAGCGCTTTAGACACCGGGGAGCTGTTTTTT.

V gene TRBV29-1 combines with J gene TRBJ2-7; TRBD2 matches 9 bases. Germline-derived CDR1 and CDR2 are SQVTM and ANQGSEA. Trimming at V came to 4 bases and at J to 5 bases, leaving 6 bases not matched to a gene. This CDR3 contains 13 residues. The CDR3 reads CSVARGLANEQYF. CDR3 coding DNA: TGCAGCGTTGCCCGGGGACTAGCCAACGAGCAGTACTTC.

The rearrangement uses TRBV7-3 and TRBJ2-2, with D possibly being TRBD2 (5 bases). V lost 4 bases and J 4 bases, leaving 13 bases between the germline ends. The germline CDR1 and CDR2 sequences are SGHTA and FQGTGA. This CDR3 comprises 15 residues. CDR3 DNA sequence: TGTGCCAGCAGCTCGGGAAGTCTCAGCACCGGGGAGCTGTTTTTT. It codes for CASSSGSLSTGELFF.

The count of this clone is one. The chain uses TRBV11-3 and TRBJ2-7, with 10 nucleotides matching TRBD2. J gave up 5 bases and V 1 base, and 11 bases lay outside the gene matches. The CDR3 totals 17 residues. The germline CDR1 and CDR2 sequences are SGHNT and YENEEA. This CDR3 reads CASSLGVSGRATNEQYF. CDR3 coding DNA: TGTGCCAGCAGCTTAGGAGTCAGCGGGAGGGCCACCAACGAGCAGTACTTC.

This clone has more than one count but fewer than ten. The chain recombines TRBV18 with TRBJ2-1; the match to TRBD2 covers 9 bases. Germline-derived CDR1 and CDR2 are KGHSH and LQKENI. The CDR3 runs 16 residues. Trimming at V came to 4 bases and at J to 4 bases, leaving 8 bases not matched to a gene. This chain's CDR3 is CASSQNPGLAYNEQFF. The CDR3, as DNA: TGTGCCAGCTCACAAAACCCGGGACTAGCTTACAATGAGCAGTTCTTC.

To note about this clone: Additional DNA sequences in this sample encode the identical CDR3. The rearrangement uses TRBV6-4 and TRBJ2-2; the D gene is possibly TRBD2 (5 bases). This CDR3 spans 15 amino acids. Per the germline V gene, CDR1 is MRHNA and CDR2 is SNTAGT. V shed 11 bases and J shed 3 bases, with 19 bases lying between them. Written as DNA, the CDR3 is TGTGCCGGTTACGGGCGGGTCAAATACACCGGGGAGCTGTTTTTT. Its protein product is CAGYGRVKYTGELFF.

The genes are TRBV6-1 and TRBJ2-5; 9 bases line up with TRBD1. The CDR3 loop spans 13 amino acids. V trimming: 10 bases; J trimming: 5 bases; junction bases outside the gene matches: 8. The germline CDR1 and CDR2 sequences are MNHNS and SASEGT. The CDR3 spells CATTGGEWETQYF. The DNA for the CDR3 is TGTGCCACAACAGGGGGCGAGTGGGAGACCCAGTACTTC.

This clone was observed a handful of times. This chain's CDR3 is CASSPGGLREQYF. DNA of the CDR3: TGTGCCAGCAGCCCTGGAGGTTTGAGGGAGCAGTACTTC. This rearrangement joins TRBV6-5 to TRBJ2-7, with D possibly TRBD2 on 5 matching bases. Germline CDR1 reads MNHEY; CDR2 reads SVGAGI. The ends were cut back, 6 bases at V and 7 bases at J, with 16 bases in the middle. CDR3 length: 13 residues.

The chain carries TRBV9 and TRBJ2-6, with TRBD2 matching 7 bases. Germline CDR1 and CDR2: SGDLS and YYNGEE. The trim removed 0 bases at V and 0 bases at J, leaving 6 bases unmatched. The CDR3 runs 18 residues. CDR3 sequence: CASSVEAGWGSGANVLTF. CDR3 coding DNA: TGTGCCAGCAGCGTAGAAGCGGGATGGGGCTCTGGGGCCAACGTCCTGACTTTC.

The chain combines TRBV7-9 with TRBJ2-7; 7 bases agree with TRBD1. CDR3 length: 14 amino acids. The germline CDR1 and CDR2 sequences are SEHNR and FQNEAQ (reference sequence). V gave up 1 base and J gave up 2 bases; unmatched junction bases: 2. Here the CDR3 reads CASSLEGGTYEQYF. Written as DNA, the CDR3 is TGTGCCAGCAGCTTAGAAGGGGGCACCTACGAGCAGTACTTC.

This chain uses TRBV7-9 with TRBJ2-3; TRBD2 matches 10 bases. J was trimmed by 4 bases and V by 3 bases; bases with no gene match: 4. The CDR3 covers 15 residues. Germline CDR1 and CDR2: SEHNR and FQNEAQ (reference sequence). DNA for the CDR3: TGTGCCAGCAGCTTGGCTAGCGGGAGTGCAGATACGCAGTATTTT. Its translation: CASSLASGSADTQYF.

This chain joins TRBV6-1 and TRBJ2-7, with 12 nucleotides matching TRBD2. J gave up 3 bases and V 7 bases, and 4 bases lay outside the gene matches. This CDR3 is built from 14 residues. From germline, CDR1 is MNHNS and CDR2 SASEGT. In DNA, the CDR3 is TGTGCCAGCATCGGACTAGCGGGGATCTACGAGCAGTACTTC. Translating it yields CASIGLAGIYEQYF.

This chain connects TRBV29-1 to TRBJ2-1; TRBD2 might be the D (5 bases). Germline assignment: CDR1 SQVTM and CDR2 ANQGSEA. This CDR3 contains 11 residues. Deletions cut 4 bases from V and 4 bases from J, with 5 bases between. CDR3: CSVGGYNEQFF. CDR3 bases: TGCAGCGTTGGAGGGTACAATGAGCAGTTCTTC.

V gene TRBV29-1 combines with J gene TRBJ2-1; D perhaps matches TRBD2 (5 bases). CDR1 is SQVTM and CDR2 is ANQGSEA in the germline V gene. Deletions cut 8 bases from V and 5 bases from J, with 10 bases between. This CDR3 spans 11 amino acids. CDR3 region: CSTGFNNEQFF. In DNA form, the CDR3 reads TGCAGCACGGGGTTTAACAATGAGCAGTTCTTC.

The chain links TRBV9 to TRBJ1-3, with no clear D. The V end was cut by 4 bases, the J end by 2 bases, with 10 bases between. Germline values: CDR1 SGDLS, CDR2 YYNGEE. CDR3 length: 14 residues. CDR3 nucleotide sequence: TGTGCCAGCAGCCCCGCGAGGGCTGGAAACACCATATATTTT. This translates into CASSPARAGNTIYF.

This chain uses TRBV5-1 with TRBJ2-5; 11 bases align to TRBD2. Per the germline V gene, CDR1 is SGHRS and CDR2 is YFSETQ. V dropped 4 bases and J dropped 3; count of bases not matched to a gene: 8. CDR3 length equals 16 residues. CDR3 sequence: CASSPLAGGSEETQYF. The CDR3 coding sequence is TGCGCCAGCAGCCCGTTAGCGGGAGGGTCCGAAGAGACCCAGTACTTC. Together with reference TRBV5-1 and TRBJ2-5, the CDR3 gives the full variable domain: KAGVTQTPRYLIKTRGQQVTLSCSPISGHRSVSWYQQTPGQGLQFLFEYFSETQRNKGNFPGRFSGRQFSNSRSEMNVSTLELGDSALYLCASSPLAGGSEETQYFGPGTRLLVL.

J is TRBJ2-7 and V is TRBV25-1, with a possible D match to TRBD2 (5 bases). The CDR3 covers 13 residues. V was trimmed by 2 bases and J by 0 bases, leaving 5 bases between them. Germline CDR1 MGHDK, CDR2 SYGVNS. CDR3 bases: TGTGCCAGCAGTGAAAGCGGCTCCTACGAGCAGTACTTC. This gives the protein CASSESGSYEQYF.

The chain links TRBV7-9 to TRBJ2-7; unclear D gene. Trimming left V 1 base short and J 3 bases short, with 7 bases between. CDR3 length: 13 residues. CDR1 and CDR2 (germline): SEHNR, FQNEAQ (reference sequence). Here the CDR3 DNA reads TGTGCCAGCAGCTTAGGTTCGGGCTACGAGCAGTACTTC. Encoded protein: CASSLGSGYEQYF.

This sequence joins TRBV29-1 and TRBJ1-4, with no clear D. CDR3 length equals 15 residues. Between the trimmed V and J ends, which lost 7 bases and 5 bases, there was a span of 20 bases. CDR1 is SQVTM, CDR2 ANQGSEA, per germline. The CDR3 is CSGEGPQPNNEKLFF. The DNA of the CDR3 is TGCAGCGGGGAGGGTCCTCAGCCTAACAATGAAAAACTGTTTTTT.

V is TRBV25-1 and J is TRBJ2-3, with 11 bases aligning to TRBD2. Germline assignment: CDR1 MGHDK and CDR2 SYGVNS. This CDR3 spans 15 amino acids. V was pared by 2 bases and J by 4 bases, with 2 bases of the junction left unmatched. CDR3 coding DNA: TGTGCCAGCAGTGAAAGACTAGCGGGATCAGATACGCAGTATTTT. The encoded protein is CASSERLAGSDTQYF.

V gene TRBV30 combines with J gene TRBJ1-3; D is undetermined. Germline lookup yields CDR1 GTSNPN and CDR2 SVGIG (reference sequence). The germline V and J ends were trimmed by 2 bases and 7 bases, with 6 bases remaining between them. CDR3 length: 11 residues. The CDR3 region is CAWSSLNTIYF. The CDR3 nucleotides read TGTGCCTGGAGTAGCTTGAACACCATATATTTT.